This TCR beta chain came from a study of tumor-infiltrating lymphocytes in primary liver carcinoma. With around 520 ng total RNA as template and a constant-region primer, TCR beta cDNA was made. Three nested multiplex PCR rounds, a slightly modified ARM-PCR method, built the TCR beta libraries. One entry per CDR3 protein results from TCRdb running MiXCR on the multiplex PCR reads. This table has about 310,000 distinct CDR3 sequences, almost 60% appearing once. Germline DNA was extracted alongside blood RNA, which was obtained from unsorted whole blood. The sequence was collected from a woman aged 25 to 39 with primary liver carcinoma and hepatitis B virus infection. Sequencing used peripheral blood.

The CDR3 sequence: CASSMGALGNTIYF. The CDR3 nucleotides read TGTGCCAGCTCTATGGGCGCGCTTGGAAACACCATATATTTT. The V and J genes are TRBV6-2 or TRBV6-3 and TRBJ1-3; D remains ambiguous. Trimming took off 8 bases at V and 3 bases at J, with 14 bases between the two ends. This CDR3 contains 14 residues. Germline V gene sequence: CDR1 MNHEY, CDR2 SVGEGT.